A selection of T cell receptor beta chains follows, all from one sample in a study of control samples from healthy donors and cancer patients. Only in-frame clones appear in the TCRdb table, and some are missing; sequencing was by immunoSEQ multiplex PCR. The table records about 130,000 clones, around 92% of them present only once. Sequencing input: blood. The receptors come from a woman in her 50s in good health. Both conserved end residues are part of each CDR3.

v_call cdr3_aa
TRBV7-6 CASSPALGKWGAGELFF
TRBV3-1/TRBV3-2 CASSQDLRSNEQFF
TRBV12-3/TRBV12-4 CASSSGGTAEAFF
TRBV2 CASLDGSSYEQYF
TRBV2 CASRSTTGTPEAFF
TRBV2 CASSKASVNPGELFF
TRBV30 CAWSDRDSPSFF
TRBV30 CAWKRGVGGSLYEQFF
TRBV15 CATSRALGITGTQYF
TRBV2 CASSESGLLAEQFF
TRBV27 CASSLLTSGRAFSGGELFF